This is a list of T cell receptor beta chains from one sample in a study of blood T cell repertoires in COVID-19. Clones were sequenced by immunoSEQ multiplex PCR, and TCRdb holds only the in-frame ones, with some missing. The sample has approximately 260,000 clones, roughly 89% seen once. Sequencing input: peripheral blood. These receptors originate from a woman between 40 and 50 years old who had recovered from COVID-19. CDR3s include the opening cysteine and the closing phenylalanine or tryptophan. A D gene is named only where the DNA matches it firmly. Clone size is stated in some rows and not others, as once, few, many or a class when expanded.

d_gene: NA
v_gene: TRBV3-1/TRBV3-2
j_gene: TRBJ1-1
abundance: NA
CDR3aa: CASSQGIRGTEAFF
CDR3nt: TGTGCCAGCAGCCAAGGTATCAGGGGCACTGAAGCTTTCTTT

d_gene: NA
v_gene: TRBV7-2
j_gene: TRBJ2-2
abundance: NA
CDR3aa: CASSFLQGGTGELFF
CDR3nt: TGTGCCAGCAGCTTCTTGCAGGGTGGTACCGGGGAGCTGTTTTTT

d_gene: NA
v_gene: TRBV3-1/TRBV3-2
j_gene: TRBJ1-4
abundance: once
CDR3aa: CASRRGEGEKLFF
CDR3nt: TGTGCCAGCAGACGCGGAGAGGGTGAAAAACTGTTTTTT

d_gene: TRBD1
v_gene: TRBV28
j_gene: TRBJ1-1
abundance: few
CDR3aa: CASSLDRGRGTEAFF
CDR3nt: TGTGCCAGCAGTCTGGACAGGGGAAGGGGAACTGAAGCTTTCTTT

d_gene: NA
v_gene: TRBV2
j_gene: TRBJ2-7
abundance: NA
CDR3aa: CASSDNRVNISYEQYF
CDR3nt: TGTGCCAGCAGTGACAACAGGGTCAATATCTCCTACGAGCAGTACTTC

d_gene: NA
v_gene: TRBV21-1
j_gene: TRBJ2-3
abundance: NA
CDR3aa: CASSKSGISGLVFKDTQYF
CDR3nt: TGTGCCAGCAGCAAAAGTGGCATCTCGGGACTAGTGTTCAAAGATACGCAGTATTTT

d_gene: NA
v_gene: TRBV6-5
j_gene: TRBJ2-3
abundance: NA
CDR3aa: CASSEGLGGTQYF
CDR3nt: TGTGCCAGCAGCGAGGGTTTGGGGGGTACGCAGTATTTT

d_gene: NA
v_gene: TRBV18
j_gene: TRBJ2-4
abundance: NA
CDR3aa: CASSPVGGKNIQYF
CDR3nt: TGTGCCAGCTCACCAGTAGGAGGAAAAAACATTCAGTACTTC

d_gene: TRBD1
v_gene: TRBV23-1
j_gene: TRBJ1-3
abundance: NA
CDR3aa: CASSHPPGQRNFNSGNTIYF
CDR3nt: TGCGCCAGCAGTCACCCCCCGGGACAGCGGAACTTCAACTCTGGAAACACCATATATTTT

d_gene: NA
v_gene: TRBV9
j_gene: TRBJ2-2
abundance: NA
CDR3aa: CASSVVRDTGELFF
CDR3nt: TGTGCCAGCAGCGTTGTTCGAGACACCGGGGAGCTGTTTTTT

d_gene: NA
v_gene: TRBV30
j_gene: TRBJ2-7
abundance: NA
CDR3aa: CAWNRAYEQYF
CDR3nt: TGTGCCTGGAACAGGGCCTACGAGCAGTACTTC

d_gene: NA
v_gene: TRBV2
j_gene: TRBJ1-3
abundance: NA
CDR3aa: CASRDSAANTIYF
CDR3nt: TGTGCCAGCAGAGACTCCGCTGCAAACACCATATATTTT

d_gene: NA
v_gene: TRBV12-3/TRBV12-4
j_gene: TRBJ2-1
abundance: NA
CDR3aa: CASSFGSYNEQFF
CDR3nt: TGTGCCAGCAGTTTCGGGTCGTACAATGAGCAGTTCTTC

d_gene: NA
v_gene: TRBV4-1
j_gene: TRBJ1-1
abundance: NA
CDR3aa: CASSQEELGYRLNTEAFF
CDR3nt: TGCGCCAGCAGCCAAGAAGAACTGGGGTACAGGTTAAACACTGAAGCTTTCTTT

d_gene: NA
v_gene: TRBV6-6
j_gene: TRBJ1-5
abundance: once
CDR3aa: CASSREGLHNQPQHF
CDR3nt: TGTGCCAGCAGTCGCGAGGGACTGCACAATCAGCCCCAGCATTTT

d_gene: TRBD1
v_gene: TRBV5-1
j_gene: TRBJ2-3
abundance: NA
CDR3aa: CASSLVRDRADTQYF
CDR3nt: TGCGCCAGCAGCTTGGTGCGGGACAGGGCGGATACGCAGTATTTT

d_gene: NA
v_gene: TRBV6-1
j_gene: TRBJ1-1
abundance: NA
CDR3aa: CASSEAGPNTEAFF
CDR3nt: TGTGCCAGCAGTGAGGCAGGGCCGAACACTGAAGCTTTCTTT

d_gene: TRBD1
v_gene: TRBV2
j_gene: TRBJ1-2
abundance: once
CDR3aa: CASSLFDRGGGYTF
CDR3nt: TGTGCCAGCAGTTTATTCGACAGGGGAGGAGGCTACACCTTC

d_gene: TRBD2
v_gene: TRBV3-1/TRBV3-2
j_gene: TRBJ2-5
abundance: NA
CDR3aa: CASSQLTSTSGDSHF
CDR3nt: TGTGCCAGCAGCCAACTTACGAGTACTAGCGGGGACTCTCACTTC

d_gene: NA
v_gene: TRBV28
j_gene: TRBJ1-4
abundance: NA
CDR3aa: CASSTSPPGKGEKLFF
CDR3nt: TGTGCCAGCAGTACATCCCCTCCAGGGAAAGGAGAAAAACTGTTTTTT

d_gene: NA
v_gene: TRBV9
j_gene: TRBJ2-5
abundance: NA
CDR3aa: CASSPRIAGRETQYF
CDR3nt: TGTGCCAGCAGCCCACGGATTGCCGGGAGAGAGACCCAGTACTTC

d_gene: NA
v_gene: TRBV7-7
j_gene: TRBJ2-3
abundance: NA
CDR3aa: CASSLGGLSDTQYF
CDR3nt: TGTGCCAGCAGCTTAGGGGGGCTCTCAGATACGCAGTATTTT

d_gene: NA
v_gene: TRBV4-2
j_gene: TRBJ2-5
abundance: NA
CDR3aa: CASSRGLGPEETQYF
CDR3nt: TGTGCCAGCAGCCGGGGGCTAGGCCCTGAAGAGACCCAGTACTTC

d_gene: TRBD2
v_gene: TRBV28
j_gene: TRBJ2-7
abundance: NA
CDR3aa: CASNSGGAPNYEQYF
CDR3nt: TGTGCCAGTAATAGCGGGGGGGCCCCGAACTACGAGCAGTACTTC

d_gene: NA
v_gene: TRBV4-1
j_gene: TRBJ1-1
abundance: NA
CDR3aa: CASSQVRGGSTEAFF
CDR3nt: TGCGCCAGCAGCCAAGTGAGGGGCGGGAGCACTGAAGCTTTCTTT

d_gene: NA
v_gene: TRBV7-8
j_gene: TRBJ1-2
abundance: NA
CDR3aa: CASSLATGQLGYGYTF
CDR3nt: TGTGCCAGCAGCTTAGCCACAGGGCAGCTTGGCTATGGCTACACCTTC